This T cell receptor beta chain was found in a study of neurological immune-mediated disorders. TCRdb itself ran the 5' RACE reads through MiXCR, one entry per CDR3 protein. The sample includes 15,000 to 20,000 distinct CDR3 sequences, 14% of them seen just once. This clonotype was counted at least ten times. The CDR3 length is 11 residues. V gave up 4 bases and J gave up 8 bases, with 9 bases separating them. In germline, CDR1 is DFQATT, CDR2 SNEGSKA (reference sequence). The genes are TRBV20-1 and TRBJ1-3; the D is unclear. This sequence originates from a woman aged 55-70 years with HTLV-1-associated myelopathy (HAM/TSP). The sample taken for sequencing was CD4+ T cells from blood. The CDR3 loop is CSATSMDTIYF. CDR3 sequence (DNA): TGCAGTGCTACCTCTATGGACACCATATATTTT.